What follows describes a single T cell receptor (beta chain). Its specific antigen is unknown. Per-nucleotide qualities are absent, and no much larger clonotype sits a single base away. TCR beta CDR3 regions were amplified from RNA transcripts for repertoire sequencing. A first-round RT-PCR used HTBI primers with the Qiagen OneStep RT-PCR kit, followed by a second-round multiplex PCR, size selection and purification. Sequencing of the libraries was carried out on an Illumina HiSeq2000 in paired-end mode with 100 bp reads. In the source study's methods: SOAPnuke was used for read processing, and reads with adapters, uncalled bases, a mean Phred below 15, or no exact constant-primer or identifier match were discarded. COPE v1.2.5 was used to merge the high-quality paired reads. Each unique nucleotide sequence was treated as a clonotype, and MiTCR v1.1 was used to align the clonotypes to the IMGT TRB V, D and J references. The analysis was limited to V-J combinations with a frequency above 0.0001, which together covered 99% to 99.2% of repertoires. For each V-J combination, a TCR clonal expansion and chaos score was defined as the ratio of F50 clonal expansion to chaos observed in the TCRdist matrix. Features were reduced by Welch's t-statistics and random forest to 10 to 15 V-J combinations, which fed a naive Bayes classifier. The Morisita-Horn index was used to measure how similar the thyroid and blood repertoires were. The public reads were quality trimmed at Q25 with fastp and then assembled into clones with MiXCR by TCRdb, keeping productive beta chains. Rows are combined by CDR3 protein, so each entry shows the most common genes and DNA. TCRdb, not the authors, supplied the V and J calls. Here the sample has 300,000 to 450,000 distinct CDR3 sequences; 17% occur a single time. The top ten constitute 2.4% of the sample.

Stable hyperthyroidism was defined as no progression to ophthalmopathy within 18 months of follow-up. The hyperthyroidism patients were 18 to 65 years old and newly diagnosed, with a disease duration of less than 2 months. Anyone with other autoimmune diseases, uncontrolled infections, pregnancy or lactation was excluded from the study. Diagnosis relied on clinical symptoms, serum thyroxine, TRAb, thyroid ultrasound and orbital computed tomography. PBMCs were isolated from roughly 10 ml of fresh peripheral blood by Ficoll-Paque density gradient centrifugation. Total RNA was extracted using Trizol reagent, and RNA quality was checked on an Agilent 2100 Bioanalyzer. This record belongs to a study of Graves' ophthalmopathy and Graves' hyperthyroidism (dated by TCRdb to 2016 to 2018). Regarding the research as a whole: Peripheral blood was collected before any treatment was given, at the time of initial diagnosis. The study used TCR beta repertoire signatures to distinguish Graves' ophthalmopathy from Graves' hyperthyroidism and to predict progression to ophthalmopathy. In total, over 130 blood samples were TCR-sequenced: 40 to 45 ophthalmopathy, some 75 hyperthyroidism and some 17 hyperthyroidism-to-ophthalmopathy patients. To explore V-J signatures that separate ophthalmopathy from hyperthyroidism, a discovery set of approximately 100 patients was enrolled, consisting of about 45 with ophthalmopathy and around 57 with stable hyperthyroidism. For independent validation, a separate cohort was made up of around 19 hyperthyroidism patients plus 17 patients who later progressed from hyperthyroidism to ophthalmopathy. T-cell repertoires of thyroid tissue and blood were compared in 5 or 6 hyperthyroidism patients. Following sample collection, hyperthyroidism patients were given methimazole at a starting dose of 30 mg daily, and ophthalmopathy patients were given high-dose intravenous methylprednisolone.

Trimming leaves V shorter by 5 bases and J shorter by 5 bases, with the junction holding 5 bases beyond the gene matches. As encoded in the germline V gene, CDR1 is SGHTA while CDR2 is FQGTGA. The CDR3 spans 14 residues, from the cysteine through the phenylalanine. The CDR3 DNA has 42 bases and is translated from base 1. Study-wide findings and limitations: In validation, the model predicted ophthalmopathy progression with about 71% sensitivity and approximately 72% specificity; 12 predicted patients were CT-confirmed with GO in a median of approximately 6.2 months. No statistical method was used to set the sample size in advance, and the investigators knew which group each participant was assigned to. The 13-signature model separated ophthalmopathy from stable hyperthyroidism with approximately 88% sensitivity and approximately 83% specificity in cross-validation, and 80%/75% in the test set. Most expanded thyroid clonotypes with frequency above 0.001 were also detected in blood, suggesting blood repertoires may reflect the thyroid immune response.

This clonotype originated in an adult woman with stable Graves' hyperthyroidism. Input material: peripheral blood. In this chain, TRBV7-3 is recombined with TRBJ1-5, with 8 bases in between that match TRBD1. In nucleotides, the sequence is TGTGCCAGCAGCAGGACAGGGCGGGATCAGCCCCAGCATTTT. Protein translation: CASSRTGRDQPQHF.